This passage covers 19 T cell receptor beta chains from one sample sequenced in a study of T cell responses to AZD1222 COVID-19 vaccine. The protocol was immunoSEQ multiplex PCR, while the TCRdb copy is restricted to in-frame clones and leaves out a portion. The table records around 130,000 clones, about 91% of them present only once. Material: peripheral blood, obtained on day 0 of AZD1222 vaccination. The receptor set was obtained from an adult in good health.

The V call is TRBV5-1, the J call TRBJ1-4, with a weak D call TRBD1 (5 bases). The germline V and J ends were trimmed by 2 bases and 2 bases, with 13 bases remaining between them. Germline CDR1 SGHRS, CDR2 YFSETQ. This CDR3 comprises 16 residues. The CDR3 coding sequence is TGCGCCAGCAGCTTAATGGGGCAGGGTACTAATGAAAAACTGTTTTTT. Its translation: CASSLMGQGTNEKLFF. Supplemented by reference TRBV5-1 and TRBJ1-4, the full variable domain reads KAGVTQTPRYLIKTRGQQVTLSCSPISGHRSVSWYQQTPGQGLQFLFEYFSETQRNKGNFPGRFSGRQFSNSRSEMNVSTLELGDSALYLCASSLMGQGTNEKLFFGSGTQLSVL.

V usage is TRBV12-5 and J usage is TRBJ1-1; TRBD1 is a possible D gene (6 bases). V gave up 1 base and J gave up 5 bases, with 8 bases separating them. Germline CDR1 LGHNT, CDR2 FRNRAP. This CDR3 contains 13 residues. The CDR3 DNA reads as TGTGCTAGTGGTTTGGGTAGGGGGACTGAAGCTTTCTTT. The encoded protein is CASGLGRGTEAFF.

V is TRBV27 and J is TRBJ1-4; possibly TRBD1 for D (5 bases). Germline CDR1 reads MNHEY; CDR2 reads SMNVEV (reference sequence). Trimming removed 5 bases at V and 0 bases at J, with 16 bases between. The CDR3 length is 17 residues. The CDR3 spells CASSRTRLSATNEKLFF. CDR3 coding DNA: TGTGCCAGCAGTCGGACACGACTCTCAGCAACTAATGAAAAACTGTTTTTT.

The rearrangement joins TRBV18 to TRBJ1-1; possible D gene TRBD1, 5 bases. Germline V gene data show CDR1 as KGHSH and CDR2 as LQKENI. Trimming pared 4 bases from V and 2 bases from J, leaving 8 bases between. The CDR3 spans 13 residues. The CDR3 DNA sequence: TGTGCCAGCTCACAGGGGACCAACACTGAAGCTTTCTTT. Encoded protein: CASSQGTNTEAFF. The full variable domain, completed using reference TRBV18 and TRBJ1-1, is NAGVMQNPRHLVRRRGQEARLRCSPMKGHSHVYWYRQLPEEGLKFMVYLQKENIIDESGMPKERFSAEFPKEGPSILRIQQVVRGDSAAYFCASSQGTNTEAFFGQGTRLTVV.

The gene calls are TRBV19 and TRBJ2-7, with 9 bases aligning to TRBD1. The CDR3 runs to 17 residues. The J segment lost 3 bases and the V segment lost 1 base, leaving 10 bases of the junction unmatched. Germline CDR1 LNHDA, CDR2 SQIVND (reference sequence). CDR3 residues: CASSIALSGTGNYEQYF. The CDR3 DNA reads as TGTGCCAGTAGTATAGCCCTTTCCGGGACAGGGAACTACGAGCAGTACTTC.

The CDR3 sequence is CASRANRDFLSYNEQFF. Written as DNA, the CDR3 is TGTGCCAGCAGGGCCAATCGGGACTTCCTCTCCTACAATGAGCAGTTCTTC. The chain combines TRBV2 with TRBJ2-1; D is possibly TRBD2 (6 bases). The germline CDR1 and CDR2 sequences are SNHLY and FYNNEI. CDR3 length equals 17 residues. V gave up 6 bases and J gave up 0 bases, with 18 bases separating them. Based on the CDR3 plus reference TRBV2 and TRBJ2-1, the full variable domain is EPEVTQTPSHQVTQMGQEVILRCVPISNHLYFYWYRQILGQKVEFLVSFYNNEISEKSEIFDDQFSVERPDGSNFTLKIRSTKLEDSAMYFCASRANRDFLSYNEQFFGPGTRLTVL.

This clone was seen only once. V usage is TRBV13 and J usage is TRBJ2-1; the D gene is possibly TRBD1 (5 bases). CDR1 is PRHDT and CDR2 is FYEKMQ in the germline V gene (reference sequence). The CDR3 is 14 residues long. V was clipped by 3 bases and J by 2 bases, with 8 bases between them. The CDR3 sequence is CASSFRVTYNEQFF. The CDR3 bases are TGTGCCAGCAGCTTCAGGGTAACCTACAATGAGCAGTTCTTC.

This clone has more than one count but fewer than ten. The chain is built from TRBV5-6 and TRBJ1-2; D not resolved. This CDR3 has 12 residues. V was pared by 4 bases and J by 8 bases, with 12 bases between. CDR1 and CDR2 (germline): SGHDT, YYEEEE. CDR3 coding DNA: TGTGCCAGCAGCCAAGGCCTGGGAGGCTACACCTTC. It yields the protein CASSQGLGGYTF.

This clone was observed once. V is TRBV5-4 and J is TRBJ2-1; D may be TRBD2 (6 bases). The V gene's germline CDR1 is SGHNT and CDR2 YYREEE (reference sequence). CDR3 length equals 14 residues. V lost 4 bases, J lost 6 bases, and 14 bases lay in between. This chain's CDR3 is CASSMGLEGNEQFF. CDR3 nucleotides: TGTGCCAGCAGCATGGGACTCGAGGGCAATGAGCAGTTCTTC.

This clone is termed medium-sized (0.01 to 0.1%). The chain links TRBV24-1 to TRBJ1-5; D not resolved. The CDR3 has 14 amino acids. V was clipped by 2 bases and J by 2 bases, with 6 bases between them. Germline lookup yields CDR1 KGHDR and CDR2 SFDVKD. The CDR3 here is CATSDSGGNQPQHF. In DNA, the CDR3 is TGTGCCACCAGTGATTCTGGGGGCAATCAGCCCCAGCATTTT.

This clone has a single count. The chain links TRBV6-4 to TRBJ1-5, with 7 nucleotides matching TRBD1. The junction had 13 bases not matched to a gene; V was cut back by 5 bases and J by 0 bases. The CDR3 is made up of 18 amino acids. Per the germline V gene, CDR1 is MRHNA and CDR2 is SNTAGT. CDR3 sequence reads: CASSHVGGGPYSNQPQHF. Written as DNA, the CDR3 is TGTGCCAGCAGTCACGTAGGAGGGGGCCCTTATAGCAATCAGCCCCAGCATTTT.

V usage is TRBV12-3 or TRBV12-4 and J usage is TRBJ1-5; a weak D match, TRBD1 (5 bases). The CDR3 loop spans 13 amino acids. Between the trimmed V and J ends, which lost 5 bases and 2 bases, there was a span of 7 bases. This chain's CDR3 is CASSGTGNQPQHF. CDR3 coding DNA: TGTGCCAGCAGTGGGACGGGCAATCAGCCCCAGCATTTT.

V and J are TRBV29-1 and TRBJ1-3, with TRBD1 as a possible D gene (5 bases). CDR3 length: 14 amino acids. The V and J ends lost 6 bases and 3 bases respectively, with 15 bases between them. Germline V gene lookup returns CDR1 SQVTM and CDR2 ANQGSEA. The DNA for the CDR3 is TGCAGCGTGGGAACAGGTCAGGTTGGAAACACCATATATTTT. Encoded protein: CSVGTGQVGNTIYF.

This rearrangement joins TRBV5-4 to TRBJ2-3; D is possibly TRBD2 (6 bases). CDR1 is SGHNT and CDR2 is YYREEE in the germline V gene (reference sequence). Trimming took 4 bases from V and 1 from J, leaving 19 bases between them. The CDR3 is 17 amino acids. The CDR3 DNA sequence: TGTGCCAGCAGCGTCCCGGGACTGACCTCGGGCACAGATACGCAGTATTTT. Translation gives CASSVPGLTSGTDTQYF.

The chain joins TRBV27 to TRBJ2-7; 7 bases map to TRBD2. This CDR3 is built from 13 residues. Germline V gene sequence: CDR1 MNHEY, CDR2 SMNVEV (reference sequence). V shed 8 bases and J 3 bases; nucleotides not matched to a gene: 7. CDR3 DNA sequence: TGTGCCAGCGCCGGGGGGATGAGCTACGAGCAGTACTTC. Its protein is CASAGGMSYEQYF.

This rearrangement joins TRBV7-9 to TRBJ1-2; maybe TRBD1 (5 bases). Trimming stripped 5 bases from V and 0 bases from J, with 10 bases between. This CDR3 has 14 residues. From germline, CDR1 is SEHNR and CDR2 FQNEAQ (reference sequence). The CDR3 is CASSRDSANYGYTF. CDR3 DNA sequence: TGTGCCAGCAGCCGGGACTCCGCTAACTATGGCTACACCTTC.

The V and J genes are TRBV6-5 and TRBJ2-2; 7 bases fit TRBD1. The germline V gene encodes CDR1 MNHEY and CDR2 SVGAGI. V was clipped by 5 bases and J by 6 bases; unmatched bases: 6. The CDR3 runs 14 residues. CDR3 DNA: TGTGCCAGCAGTACCTTGGGGACAGCCGGGGAGCTGTTTTTT. Its protein product is CASSTLGTAGELFF.

The gene calls are TRBV27 and TRBJ1-2; the D gene is possibly TRBD1 (5 bases). The CDR3 is made up of 14 amino acids. The ends were cut back, 4 bases at V and 3 bases at J, with 12 bases in the middle. The germline V gene has CDR1 MNHEY and CDR2 SMNVEV (reference sequence). The CDR3 DNA follows: TGTGCCAGCAGTTCCTCGGGGACCCACTATGGCTACACCTTC. It yields the protein CASSSSGTHYGYTF.

This clone was seen a single time. The chain couples TRBV30 to TRBJ1-5; no definite D call. Trimming stripped 2 bases from V and 4 bases from J, with 9 bases between. The CDR3 loop spans 13 amino acids. Germline V gene data show CDR1 as GTSNPN and CDR2 as SVGIG (reference sequence). CDR3 residues: CAWSYGENQPQHF. The DNA for the CDR3 is TGTGCCTGGAGTTACGGGGAGAATCAGCCCCAGCATTTT.